The rows below give T cell receptor beta chains drawn from one sample of a study of shared clonotypes between healthy human individuals. TCRdb's copy holds only in-frame clones and misses some; the assay was immunoSEQ multiplex PCR. The table includes about 2.3 million clones, around 93% detected once. Sequenced sample: naive CD4+ T cells from PBMCs. Receptors originate from a young man in good health. Some clones in this sample may be carry-over from other donors' samples. Each CDR3 is given with its conserved first and last residue. The D gene is left open where the match is weak. Rows give clone size only sometimes, using once, few, many, or a class for an expanded clone.

j_gene: TRBJ1-5; v_gene: TRBV4-1; abundance: NA; d_gene: TRBD1; CDR3aa: CASSPRDRGYSNQPQHF; CDR3nt: TGCGCCAGCAGCCCACGGGACAGGGGCTATAGCAATCAGCCCCAGCATTTT
j_gene: TRBJ2-7; v_gene: TRBV6-5; abundance: NA; d_gene: TRBD2; CDR3aa: CASSPWTSGAYEQYF; CDR3nt: TGTGCCAGCAGTCCATGGACTAGCGGGGCCTACGAGCAGTACTTC
j_gene: TRBJ2-3; v_gene: TRBV11-3; abundance: NA; d_gene: TRBD2; CDR3aa: CASSLAGADTQYF; CDR3nt: TGTGCCAGCAGCCTAGCGGGGGCAGATACGCAGTATTTT
j_gene: TRBJ2-7; v_gene: TRBV27; abundance: NA; d_gene: NA; CDR3aa: CATHRRDKSSYEQYF; CDR3nt: TGTGCCACCCATCGGAGGGACAAGAGCTCCTACGAGCAGTACTTC
j_gene: TRBJ2-3; v_gene: TRBV5-1; abundance: NA; d_gene: TRBD2; CDR3aa: CASSFPLAGGPDTQYF; CDR3nt: TGCGCCAGCAGCTTCCCACTAGCGGGAGGGCCAGATACGCAGTATTTT
j_gene: TRBJ2-7; v_gene: TRBV18; abundance: NA; d_gene: TRBD1; CDR3aa: CASSRSGQDTYEQYF; CDR3nt: TGTGCCAGCTCACGATCGGGACAGGACACCTACGAGCAGTACTTC
j_gene: TRBJ1-5; v_gene: TRBV2; abundance: NA; d_gene: NA; CDR3aa: CASSFDRNNQPQHF; CDR3nt: TGTGCCAGCAGTTTTGACCGCAACAATCAGCCCCAGCATTTT
j_gene: TRBJ1-4; v_gene: TRBV30; abundance: NA; d_gene: NA; CDR3aa: CAWSVGGAVEKLFF; CDR3nt: TGTGCCTGGAGTGTAGGCGGAGCGGTTGAAAAACTGTTTTTT
j_gene: TRBJ2-5; v_gene: TRBV12-5; abundance: NA; d_gene: TRBD1; CDR3aa: CASGLTGVETQYF; CDR3nt: TGTGCTAGTGGTTTGACAGGGGTGGAGACCCAGTACTTC
j_gene: TRBJ1-2; v_gene: TRBV9; abundance: once; d_gene: NA; CDR3aa: CASSPWGADYGYTF; CDR3nt: TGTGCCAGCAGCCCTTGGGGGGCAGACTATGGCTACACCTTC
j_gene: TRBJ2-1; v_gene: TRBV7-9; abundance: NA; d_gene: TRBD2; CDR3aa: CASSPGTSGRVSSYNEQFF; CDR3nt: TGTGCCAGCAGCCCCGGGACTAGCGGGAGGGTCAGCTCCTACAATGAGCAGTTCTTC
j_gene: TRBJ2-3; v_gene: TRBV19; abundance: NA; d_gene: NA; CDR3aa: CASSAEFTDTQYF; CDR3nt: TGTGCCAGTAGTGCAGAATTCACAGATACGCAGTATTTT
j_gene: TRBJ1-1; v_gene: TRBV9; abundance: few; d_gene: TRBD1; CDR3aa: CASSKQGGMNTEAFF; CDR3nt: TGTGCCAGCAGTAAACAGGGGGGGATGAACACTGAAGCTTTCTTT
j_gene: TRBJ2-7; v_gene: TRBV5-6; abundance: NA; d_gene: NA; CDR3aa: CASSLGHEQYF; CDR3nt: TGTGCCAGCAGCTTGGGACACGAGCAGTACTTC
j_gene: TRBJ2-2; v_gene: TRBV7-3; abundance: NA; d_gene: TRBD1; CDR3aa: CASSQTGGGELFF; CDR3nt: TGTGCCAGCAGCCAAACAGGGGGCGGGGAGCTGTTTTTT
j_gene: TRBJ1-4; v_gene: TRBV16; abundance: NA; d_gene: NA; CDR3aa: CASSHRGSPYLNEKLFF; CDR3nt: TGTGCCAGCAGCCACAGGGGCTCCCCTTATCTTAATGAAAAACTGTTTTTT
j_gene: TRBJ2-7; v_gene: TRBV11-2; abundance: NA; d_gene: NA; CDR3aa: CASSLARAGVYEQYF; CDR3nt: TGTGCCAGCAGCTTAGCTCGGGCAGGGGTCTACGAGCAGTACTTC
j_gene: TRBJ2-7; v_gene: TRBV5-5; abundance: NA; d_gene: NA; CDR3aa: CASSLGLVYEQYF; CDR3nt: TGTGCCAGCAGCTTGGGTCTAGTGTACGAGCAGTACTTC
j_gene: TRBJ2-2; v_gene: TRBV5-1; abundance: NA; d_gene: NA; CDR3aa: CASSLDRANTGELFF; CDR3nt: TGCGCCAGCAGCTTGGATCGGGCGAACACCGGGGAGCTGTTTTTT
j_gene: TRBJ1-2; v_gene: TRBV29-1; abundance: NA; d_gene: NA; CDR3aa: CSVEEQMYGYTF; CDR3nt: TGCAGCGTTGAAGAACAAATGTATGGCTACACCTTC
j_gene: TRBJ1-4; v_gene: TRBV11-2; abundance: NA; d_gene: NA; CDR3aa: CASSFEGGGEKLFF; CDR3nt: TGTGCCAGCAGCTTTGAGGGCGGGGGTGAAAAACTGTTTTTT
j_gene: TRBJ2-6; v_gene: TRBV4-2; abundance: NA; d_gene: TRBD1; CDR3aa: CASSDTGAGANVLTF; CDR3nt: TGTGCCAGCAGCGATACAGGGGCTGGGGCCAACGTCCTGACTTTC
j_gene: TRBJ2-7; v_gene: TRBV13; abundance: once; d_gene: TRBD1; CDR3aa: CASSFGQGIDPPYEQYF; CDR3nt: TGTGCCAGCAGCTTCGGACAGGGGATTGACCCACCCTACGAGCAGTACTTC
j_gene: TRBJ2-3; v_gene: TRBV18; abundance: NA; d_gene: NA; CDR3aa: CASSPAKVTDTQYF; CDR3nt: TGTGCCAGCTCACCGGCAAAGGTGACAGATACGCAGTATTTT
j_gene: TRBJ1-3; v_gene: TRBV7-3; abundance: NA; d_gene: TRBD1; CDR3aa: CASSVNRGPGNTIYF; CDR3nt: TGTGCCAGCAGCGTTAACAGGGGGCCAGGAAACACCATATATTTT
j_gene: TRBJ2-7; v_gene: TRBV10-3; abundance: NA; d_gene: TRBD1; CDR3aa: CAIRTGTGIYEQYF; CDR3nt: TGTGCCATCAGAACCGGGACAGGAATTTACGAGCAGTACTTC